This T cell receptor (beta chain) was found in a study of PD-1 and CTLA-4 blockade in melanoma. The table came from immunoSEQ multiplex PCR; TCRdb's copy has only in-frame clones and leaves some out. The table has around 32,000 clones, around 90% seen once. The V gene's germline CDR1 is MNHEY and CDR2 SVGAGI. V lost 2 bases and J lost 0, with 11 bases in between. This CDR3 has 15 amino acids. The receptor was derived from a human donor with melanoma. Specimen: CD8+ T cells from peripheral blood, collected before anti-PD-1 treatment. The V and J genes are TRBV6-5 and TRBJ2-7, with a possible D match to TRBD1 (6 bases). This CDR3 is CASSYGTTSSYEQYF. DNA of the CDR3: TGTGCCAGCAGTTACGGGACAACGAGCTCCTACGAGCAGTACTTC.